One and the same sample provided the 20 T cell receptor beta chains below, sequenced in a study of response to subunit inactivated influenza vaccine. Each CDR3 protein is one row after TCRdb ran MiXCR on the RT-PCR reads. Seen here are approximately 480,000 distinct CDR3 sequences, roughly 9.8% observed once, and the top ten hold more than 10%. The source material was PBMCs from blood, sampled about 6 weeks after vaccination. These receptors originate from a man aged 45-60 years who received an inactivated influenza vaccine.

The sample holds a few counts of this clonotype. This chain links TRBV5-1 with TRBJ2-1; TRBD2 is a possible D gene (5 bases). V lost 2 bases, J lost 2 bases, and 11 bases lay in between. The CDR3 runs to 15 residues. From germline, CDR1 is SGHRS and CDR2 YFSETQ. This CDR3 is CASSLRGTTYNEQFF. The CDR3 nucleotides are TGCGCCAGCAGCTTACGGGGTACCACCTACAATGAGCAGTTCTTC.

About this clonotype: A much larger clone differs by one base, so this may be a read error. This chain uses TRBV28 with TRBJ2-1; 8 bases are a match to TRBD2. With V trimmed by 6 bases and J by 0 bases, 7 bases remained unmatched. Germline loops: CDR1 MDHEN, CDR2 SYDVKM. The CDR3 extends over 16 amino acids. CDR3 protein: CASSRSGAYSYNEQFF. Here the CDR3 DNA reads TGTGCCAGCAGCCGTAGCGGGGCCTACTCCTACAATGAGCAGTTCTTC.

This clonotype has more than one count but fewer than ten. The chain combines TRBV5-6 with TRBJ2-1, with 11 bases matching TRBD1. The CDR3 sequence is 16 residues long. Germline V lookup: CDR1 SGHDT, CDR2 YYEEEE. V gave up 1 base and J gave up 3 bases; unmatched junction bases: 3. The CDR3 spells CASSLPGTGGYNEQFF. CDR3 coding DNA: TGTGCCAGCAGCTTGCCAGGGACAGGGGGCTACAATGAGCAGTTCTTC.

This clonotype has ten or more counts. This chain connects TRBV9 to TRBJ2-5, with unresolved D. Germline CDR1 and CDR2: SGDLS and YYNGEE. V dropped 4 bases and J dropped 7 bases, with 11 bases sitting between them. The CDR3 has 12 residues. Here the CDR3 DNA reads TGTGCCAGCAGCCCCGAGGACGTGACCCAGTACTTC. Residues: CASSPEDVTQYF.

There are a few counts of this clonotype. The chain joins TRBV12-3 or TRBV12-4 to TRBJ2-3, with TRBD1 identical over 7 bases. J was trimmed by 2 bases and V by 5 bases; bases with no gene match: 10. This CDR3 spans 16 amino acids. CDR3 residues: CASSHRRDSPTDTQYF. DNA for the CDR3: TGTGCCAGCAGTCATCGCCGGGACAGCCCCACAGATACGCAGTATTTT.

The sample holds a few counts of this clonotype. J is TRBJ2-5 and V is TRBV7-9, with D perhaps matching TRBD1 (6 bases). The length of the CDR3 is 14 residues. Germline V gene lookup returns CDR1 SEHNR and CDR2 FQNEAQ (reference sequence). V was cut by 4 bases and J by 2 bases, with 11 bases left in between. This chain's CDR3 is CASSSKTGQETQYF. In DNA form, the CDR3 reads TGTGCCAGCAGCTCAAAGACAGGACAAGAGACCCAGTACTTC. Looking up the rest from reference TRBV7-9 and TRBJ2-5 gives the full variable domain: DTGVSQNPRHKITKRGQNVTFRCDPISEHNRLYWYRQTLGQGPEFLTYFQNEAQLEKSRLLSDRFSAERPKGSFSTLEIQRTEQGDSAMYLCASSSKTGQETQYFGPGTRLLVL.

This clonotype was detected ten times or more. This chain connects TRBV2 to TRBJ1-1; a possible D gene is TRBD1 (5 bases). Germline CDR1 and CDR2: SNHLY and FYNNEI. This CDR3 has 13 amino acids. Trimming pared 6 bases from V and 3 bases from J, leaving 11 bases between. The CDR3 region is CASSVWGDTEAFF. The CDR3, as DNA: TGTGCCAGCAGCGTCTGGGGGGACACTGAAGCTTTCTTT.

This clonotype was counted only a few times. The CDR3 reads CASSLERGYPYEQYF. The CDR3 region has the DNA TGTGCCAGCAGCTTAGAAAGGGGATACCCCTACGAGCAGTACTTC. The genes are TRBV7-2 and TRBJ2-7; D may be TRBD1 (5 bases). Germline CDR1 SGHTA, CDR2 FQGNSA. The V end lost 1 base, the J end lost 2 bases, and 12 bases lay between the germline ends. The CDR3 is 15 amino acids.

The V call is TRBV28, the J call TRBJ1-2, with D perhaps TRBD1 (6 bases). V was shortened by 7 bases and J by 5 bases, with 23 bases between the two germline ends. The germline CDR1 and CDR2 sequences are MDHEN and SYDVKM. The CDR3 length is 16 residues. As DNA, the CDR3 is TGTGCCAGCACAGGGTCGTGGGGGGGCGCAGGGTATGGCTACACCTTC. Translation: CASTGSWGGAGYGYTF.

This chain uses TRBV11-2 with TRBJ2-1, with D hard to call. V was trimmed by 1 base and J by 0 bases, leaving 10 bases between them. Germline loops: CDR1 SGHAT, CDR2 FQNNGV. This CDR3 is 16 amino acids long. CDR3 region: CASSLVTYSSYNEQFF. The CDR3, as DNA: TGTGCCAGCAGCTTAGTGACCTATAGCTCCTACAATGAGCAGTTCTTC.

This clonotype has a count of ten or more. This chain links TRBV24-1 with TRBJ2-1; a weak D match, TRBD2 (5 bases). Germline CDR1 is KGHDR and CDR2 is SFDVKD. V dropped 6 bases and J dropped 6 bases, with 14 bases sitting between them. The CDR3 is made up of 14 amino acids. In nucleotides, the CDR3 is TGTGCCACCAGTCGGGCCGGAGGTAGCAATGAGCAGTTCTTC. Protein: CATSRAGGSNEQFF.

At least ten counts were recorded for this clonotype. This chain joins TRBV20-1 and TRBJ2-7, with 7 bases aligning to TRBD1. The germline V gene encodes CDR1 DFQATT and CDR2 SNEGSKA (reference sequence). The length of the CDR3 is 17 residues. After removal of 6 bases from V and 1 base from J, the junction contained 18 bases not matched to a gene. CDR3 sequence (DNA): TGCAGTGCGCGACGGCCGGTGACAGGGAGTAAATCCTACGAGCAGTACTTC. Encoded protein: CSARRPVTGSKSYEQYF.

In its sample, this clonotype was seen a few times. The V and J genes are TRBV12-3 or TRBV12-4 and TRBJ2-3, with 7 bases lining up with TRBD1. The CDR3 extends over 14 amino acids. Trimming took 3 bases from V and 0 from J; bases not matched to a gene: 0. The CDR3 DNA follows: TGTGCCAGCAGTTTCAGGGGGAGCACAGATACGCAGTATTTT. Protein: CASSFRGSTDTQYF.

The J gene is TRBJ2-7, the V gene TRBV12-3 or TRBV12-4; 7 nucleotides align to TRBD2. The CDR3 length is 16 residues. V lost 3 bases, J lost 0 bases, and 8 bases stayed unmatched. The CDR3: CASSFRIGGISYEQYF. CDR3 bases: TGTGCCAGCAGTTTCCGTATCGGGGGGATCTCCTACGAGCAGTACTTC.

The chain joins TRBV2 to TRBJ2-3; 9 positions match TRBD1. With 6 bases clipped from V and 4 bases from J, the junction kept 11 bases outside the gene matches. The CDR3 runs 16 residues. Per the germline V gene, CDR1 is SNHLY and CDR2 is FYNNEI. CDR3 residues: CASSPSGTGKADTQYF. The DNA for the CDR3 is TGTGCCAGCAGCCCCTCCGGGACAGGGAAAGCAGATACGCAGTATTTT.

This clonotype was seen more than once but under ten times. The chain links TRBV5-1 to TRBJ2-5, with a tentative D call TRBD1 (6 bases). V lost 3 bases to trimming and J lost 1 base, with 13 bases between them. The germline gives CDR1 SGHRS, CDR2 YFSETQ. CDR3 length equals 15 residues. CDR3 in amino acids: CASSSSGDPQETQYF. The CDR3 DNA follows: TGCGCCAGCAGCTCTTCAGGGGACCCCCAAGAGACCCAGTACTTC.

This clonotype has more than one count but fewer than ten. V and J are TRBV7-9 and TRBJ2-3, with TRBD2 identical over 8 bases. V lost 0 bases to trimming and J lost 1 base; unmatched junction nucleotides: 3. This CDR3 comprises 16 residues. Germline V gives CDR1 SEHNR, CDR2 FQNEAQ (reference sequence). Here the CDR3 reads CASSLALREGTDTQYF. CDR3 nucleotides: TGTGCCAGCAGCTTAGCGTTGCGGGAGGGCACAGATACGCAGTATTTT.

This clonotype has just a few counts. Its ends do not fully match the called genes, so a read error is possible. The V and J genes are TRBV20-1 and TRBJ2-1, with D possibly being TRBD1 or TRBD2 (5 bases each). CDR3 length: 12 residues. Germline CDR1 and CDR2: DFQATT and SNEGSKA (reference sequence). The CDR3 bases are TGCAGTGCAAGAGGGGTGGCGGCGGAGCAGTTCTTC. Translation: CSARGVAAEQFF.

This clonotype occurred a few times. The chain recombines TRBV20-1 with TRBJ1-2; D remains ambiguous. The CDR3 contains 11 residues. V dropped 6 bases and J dropped 8 bases, with 13 bases sitting between them. Germline assignment: CDR1 DFQATT and CDR2 SNEGSKA (reference sequence). CDR3 sequence reads: CSASPIPGYTF. The CDR3 DNA sequence: TGCAGTGCCTCACCAATTCCGGGCTACACCTTC.

This clonotype was seen more than once but under ten times. This chain links TRBV29-1 with TRBJ2-3, with TRBD2 matching 14 bases. The CDR3 runs 17 residues. The V gene end was trimmed by 1 base and the J gene end by 6 bases; junction bases not matched to a gene: 9. Per the germline V gene, CDR1 is SQVTM and CDR2 is ANQGSEA. CDR3 in DNA: TGCAGCGTTGAAGCGCCCGGACTAGCGGGAGGTGGGGATACGCAGTATTTT. It translates to CSVEAPGLAGGGDTQYF.